The rows below give T cell receptor beta chains drawn from one sample of a study of technical replicates of blood from several donors. Produced via immunoSEQ multiplex PCR; TCRdb's table is partial and in-frame only. The sample lists some 68,000 clones; about nine tenths were seen once. The sequencing input was T cells isolated from PBMCs. All receptors derive from a human donor in good health. Each CDR3 is given with its conserved first and last residue. Each record gives: D gene, J gene, V gene, clone size, CDR3 protein, CDR3 DNA. D genes are given only for firm matches. The size of a clone is reported for some rows only, either as once, few or many, or as a class for expanded clones.

.	TRBJ1-5	TRBV6-5	.	CASSYSIGSGQPQHF	TGTGCCAGCAGTTACTCGATCGGGTCGGGACAGCCCCAGCATTTT
TRBD1	TRBJ1-4	TRBV5-6	.	CASSTGDRGNEKLFF	TGTGCCAGCAGCACGGGGGACAGGGGTAATGAAAAACTGTTTTTT
.	TRBJ1-2	TRBV11-2	.	CASSQPYRVGGYTF	TGTGCCAGCAGCCAGCCTTACAGGGTAGGGGGCTACACCTTC
TRBD1	TRBJ2-7	TRBV5-1	.	CASSSTGFGEQYF	TGCGCCAGCAGCTCGACAGGGTTCGGCGAGCAGTACTTC
.	TRBJ1-2	TRBV30	once	CAWSLQGWGYTF	TGTGCCTGGAGTCTACAGGGCTGGGGCTACACCTTC
.	TRBJ2-5	TRBV20-1	.	CSATLKETQYF	TGCAGTGCTACCTTAAAAGAGACCCAGTACTTC
.	TRBJ2-3	TRBV7-9	.	CASSANIGGRGDTQYF	TGTGCCAGCAGCGCCAATATCGGGGGGCGCGGAGATACGCAGTATTTT
.	TRBJ2-3	TRBV12-5	.	CASVLGRNTDTQYF	TGTGCTAGTGTCCTAGGGAGGAACACAGATACGCAGTATTTT
TRBD2	TRBJ2-7	TRBV28	.	CASSFLAGSYEQYF	TGTGCCAGCAGTTTCCTAGCGGGGTCCTACGAGCAGTACTTC
TRBD2	TRBJ2-3	TRBV4-1	.	CASSQDGEASAGSTDTQYF	TGCGCCAGCAGCCAAGATGGTGAGGCTTCAGCGGGAAGCACAGATACGCAGTATTTT
TRBD2	TRBJ2-2	TRBV9	.	CASSVSAGGPANTGELFF	TGTGCCAGCAGCGTCTCCGCGGGGGGTCCAGCGAACACCGGGGAGCTGTTTTTT
TRBD2	TRBJ2-1	TRBV10-3	.	CANSGGPYNEQFF	TGTGCCAACTCGGGAGGGCCATACAATGAGCAGTTCTTC
.	TRBJ1-5	TRBV15	.	CATSRDVKPQHF	TGTGCCACCAGCAGAGATGTTAAGCCCCAGCATTTT
TRBD1	TRBJ1-1	TRBV5-1	once	CASSWDRGETEAFF	TGCGCCAGCAGCTGGGACAGGGGAGAAACTGAAGCTTTCTTT
.	TRBJ2-1	TRBV6-5	.	CASRDGIYNEQFF	TGTGCCAGCAGGGACGGGATTTACAATGAGCAGTTCTTC
TRBD2	TRBJ2-1	TRBV19	.	CASRPLAGVNNEQFF	TGTGCCAGTAGACCCCTAGCGGGAGTGAACAATGAGCAGTTCTTC
.	TRBJ2-7	TRBV27	.	CASSPSQQGAGVSYEQYF	TGTGCCAGCAGTCCCTCCCAGCAGGGGGCGGGGGTCTCCTACGAGCAGTACTTC
.	TRBJ2-1	TRBV29-1	once	CSVELAAGQFF	TGCAGCGTTGAACTGGCTGCTGGGCAGTTCTTC
.	TRBJ2-7	TRBV28	.	CASRTSGSEQYF	TGTGCCAGCAGGACATCAGGGTCCGAGCAGTACTTC
.	TRBJ2-1	TRBV9	.	CASSVASHNEQFF	TGTGCCAGCAGCGTCGCTAGCCACAATGAGCAGTTCTTC
.	TRBJ1-1	TRBV27	.	CASSFLWGREDTEAFF	TGTGCCAGCAGTTTTCTATGGGGCAGGGAGGATACTGAAGCTTTCTTT
.	TRBJ1-2	TRBV15	.	CATSRPGGSSNYGYTF	TGTGCCACCAGTAGGCCTGGGGGGTCTAGTAACTATGGCTACACCTTC
TRBD1	TRBJ2-7	TRBV5-1	.	CASSWGQPLPYEQYF	TGCGCCAGCAGCTGGGGACAGCCATTACCATACGAGCAGTACTTC
TRBD1	TRBJ1-1	TRBV6-5	.	CASSYWQGVTEAFF	TGTGCCAGCAGTTATTGGCAGGGGGTGACTGAAGCTTTCTTT
TRBD1	TRBJ2-2	TRBV7-9	.	CASRRDSSNTGELFF	TGTGCCAGCAGAAGGGACAGCTCGAACACCGGGGAGCTGTTTTTT
.	TRBJ1-1	TRBV9	.	CASSSRGYTEAFF	TGTGCCAGCAGCTCAAGGGGTTACACTGAAGCTTTCTTT
.	TRBJ2-7	TRBV5-8	.	CASSPGGYYEQYF	TGTGCCAGCAGCCCTGGCGGGTACTACGAGCAGTACTTC
TRBD1	TRBJ2-7	TRBV2	.	CASASDRGFYEQYF	TGTGCCAGCGCAAGTGACAGGGGATTTTACGAGCAGTACTTC
TRBD1	TRBJ2-7	TRBV5-1	.	CASSFFGAGTGINEQYF	TGCGCCAGCAGCTTCTTCGGAGCCGGGACAGGGATAAACGAGCAGTACTTC
TRBD2	TRBJ2-1	TRBV30	.	CAWRSKRESSYNEQFF	TGTGCCTGGAGGTCCAAGCGGGAAAGCTCCTACAATGAGCAGTTCTTC
.	TRBJ2-1	TRBV5-4	.	CASRKVSSYNEQFF	TGTGCCAGCAGGAAAGTGAGCTCCTACAATGAGCAGTTCTTC
TRBD2	TRBJ2-1	TRBV7-6	once	CASSASIAGGGNEQFF	TGTGCCAGCAGCGCATCTATAGCGGGAGGTGGAAATGAGCAGTTCTTC
.	TRBJ2-3	TRBV19	.	CASSLALTDTQYF	TGTGCCAGTAGTTTGGCTTTGACAGATACGCAGTATTTT
TRBD2	TRBJ2-5	TRBV7-9	.	CASSLVSSGEETQYF	TGTGCCAGCAGCTTAGTGTCTAGCGGCGAAGAGACCCAGTACTTC
.	TRBJ1-2	TRBV27	.	CASRMTGAYYGYTF	TGTGCCAGCAGAATGACAGGAGCTTACTATGGCTACACCTTC
TRBD1	TRBJ1-5	TRBV5-1	once	CASSWDSNQPQHF	TGCGCCAGCAGCTGGGACAGTAATCAGCCCCAGCATTTT
TRBD1	TRBJ1-1	TRBV5-4	.	CASSFQDRQGAFF	TGTGCCAGCAGCTTTCAGGACAGACAGGGAGCTTTCTTT
TRBD2	TRBJ2-4	TRBV4-1	.	CASSLYGLAGAGNIQYF	TGCGCCAGCAGCCTCTATGGACTAGCGGGAGCGGGAAACATTCAGTACTTC
.	TRBJ1-1	TRBV9	.	CASSVVAVGDTEAFF	TGTGCCAGCAGCGTAGTAGCGGTTGGGGACACTGAAGCTTTCTTT
.	TRBJ2-7	TRBV19	.	CASSKADFSYEQYF	TGTGCCAGTAGTAAAGCGGACTTCTCCTACGAGCAGTACTTC
TRBD1	TRBJ1-1	TRBV5-4	.	CASRGDRGTEAFF	TGTGCCAGCAGGGGGGACAGGGGCACTGAAGCTTTCTTT
TRBD1	TRBJ2-7	TRBV6-5	.	CASRGQETEQYF	TGTGCCAGCAGAGGACAGGAAACCGAGCAGTACTTC
.	TRBJ1-1	TRBV19	.	CASSHGQPTEAFF	TGTGCCAGTAGTCATGGACAGCCTACTGAAGCTTTCTTT
TRBD1	TRBJ2-7	TRBV5-4	.	CASSFRQGAREQYF	TGTGCCAGCAGCTTTCGACAGGGGGCTCGTGAGCAGTACTTC
.	TRBJ2-3	TRBV7-6	.	CASSLAGGADTQYF	TGTGCCAGCAGCTTAGCGGGAGGCGCAGATACGCAGTATTTT
.	TRBJ1-1	TRBV7-3	once	CASSLGAGANTEAFF	TGTGCCAGCAGCTTAGGGGCAGGGGCGAACACTGAAGCTTTCTTT
.	TRBJ2-5	TRBV25-1	once	CASRDSLRETQYF	TGTGCCAGCCGGGACTCGCTGAGGGAGACCCAGTACTTC
TRBD2	TRBJ2-5	TRBV5-4	.	CASRSELAEQETQYF	TGTGCCAGCAGAAGTGAACTAGCGGAGCAAGAGACCCAGTACTTC
.	TRBJ2-7	TRBV2	.	CASRSSYEQYF	TGTGCCAGCAGGAGCTCCTACGAGCAGTACTTC
TRBD1	TRBJ1-5	TRBV19	.	CASRLQGANSNQPQHF	TGTGCCAGTCGACTACAGGGGGCGAACAGCAATCAGCCCCAGCATTTT
TRBD2	TRBJ2-1	TRBV28	.	CASSFFRIAGEDEQFF	TGTGCCAGCAGTTTTTTTAGGATAGCGGGAGAAGATGAGCAGTTCTTC
.	TRBJ1-2	TRBV4-3	.	CASSQGTTGSYGYTF	TGCGCCAGCAGCCAAGGGACCACAGGATCCTATGGCTACACCTTC
.	TRBJ2-3	TRBV6-5	.	CATRKGDTQYF	TGTGCCACCAGGAAGGGGGATACGCAGTATTTT